The 2 T cell receptor beta chains presented below share a single source sample, sequenced in a study of blood T cell repertoires in COVID-19. Method: immunoSEQ multiplex PCR; TCRdb's copy keeps in-frame clones and lacks some. This repertoire shows about 190,000 clones, around 87% found once; its top ten account for 0.62%. Sequencing was carried out using peripheral blood. These TCRs come from a man in his fifties or sixties with acute or convalescent COVID-19.

This clone came up a few times. This chain connects TRBV4-2 to TRBJ2-1, with TRBD1 as a possible D gene (5 bases). The ends were cut back, 1 base at V and 4 bases at J, with 17 bases in the middle. The CDR3 spans 17 residues. CDR1 LGHNA and CDR2 YNFKEQ come from the germline V gene. CDR3: CASSQGQGRLRYNEQFF. In nucleotides, the CDR3 is TGTGCCAGCAGCCAAGGGCAGGGCCGGTTGAGGTACAATGAGCAGTTCTTC.

The rearrangement links TRBV5-6 to TRBJ2-1, with D tentatively TRBD2 (5 bases). V was shortened by 4 bases and J by 3 bases, with 14 bases between the two germline ends. The CDR3 consists of 15 residues. Germline lookup yields CDR1 SGHDT and CDR2 YYEEEE. The CDR3 nucleotides read TGTGCCAGCAGCCGCGAGGGATGGGGCTACAATGAGCAGTTCTTC. As protein: CASSREGWGYNEQFF.